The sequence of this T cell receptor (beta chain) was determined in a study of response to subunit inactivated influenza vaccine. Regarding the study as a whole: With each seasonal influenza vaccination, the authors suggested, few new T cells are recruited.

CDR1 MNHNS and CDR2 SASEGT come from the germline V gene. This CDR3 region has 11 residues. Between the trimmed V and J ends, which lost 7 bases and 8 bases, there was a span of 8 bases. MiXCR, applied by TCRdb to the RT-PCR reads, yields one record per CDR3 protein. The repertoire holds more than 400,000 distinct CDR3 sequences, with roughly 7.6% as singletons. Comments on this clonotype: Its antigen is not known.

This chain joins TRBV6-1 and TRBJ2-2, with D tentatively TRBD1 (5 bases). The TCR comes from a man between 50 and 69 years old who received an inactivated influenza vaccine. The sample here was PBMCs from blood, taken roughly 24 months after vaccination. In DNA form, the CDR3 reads TGTGCCAGCACCCCAGGGGGGGAGCTGTTTTTT. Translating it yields CASTPGGELFF.